This paragraph reports one T cell receptor beta chain. Antigen unknown. The sample belongs to a study of PD-1 blockade in mismatch repair-deficient tumors. In the study overall: Patients had approximately 11 mismatch repair-deficient cancer types and were previously treated and progressing.

Study-wide points: Tumor-resident clones, often absent from pretreatment blood, expanded after pembrolizumab and then contracted.

Germline CDR1 reads SGHNT; CDR2 reads YYREEE (reference sequence). The CDR3 runs to 15 residues. Between the trimmed V and J ends, which lost 2 bases and 3 bases, there was a span of 12 bases. Data came from immunoSEQ multiplex PCR; TCRdb stores just in-frame clones and leaves some out. The data hold tens of thousands of clones, with 78% observed a single time. PCR or immunohistochemistry showed mismatch repair deficiency in every enrolled patient. The TCR-sequenced patients were a few responders to pembrolizumab. This receptor was identified in an adult with mismatch repair-deficient cancer. The input for sequencing was peripheral blood, taken 2 weeks after starting pembrolizumab. The chain employs TRBV5-4 and TRBJ2-1, with D possibly TRBD1 on 6 matching bases. CDR3 amino acids: CASSFLTTGYNEQFF. CDR3 sequence (DNA): TGTGCCAGCAGCTTCCTCACGACAGGCTACAATGAGCAGTTCTTC.